These T cell receptor beta chains were read from a single sample in a study of vaccination and CD4 T cells after COVID-19. TCRdb fed the PCR reads into MiXCR, producing one record per CDR3 protein. The sample has roughly 6,500 distinct CDR3 sequences; 52% are singletons. These TCRs' antigens remain unknown. The specimen sequenced was CD4+ T cells from blood, cultured in vitro. These receptors came from a human donor in good health. Each CDR3 is given with its conserved first and last residue. The order of the fields is V gene, D gene, J gene, clone size, CDR3 protein, CDR3 DNA. D genes are given only for firm matches. A clone size is listed for some rows: how often the clone was seen (once, few, many), or a class if it is expanded.

v_call: TRBV5-4
d_call: -
j_call: TRBJ2-6
clone_size: -
cdr3_aa: CASSLEGSGANVLTF
cdr3_nt: TGTGCCAGCAGCTTGGAGGGGTCTGGGGCCAACGTCCTGACTTTC

v_call: TRBV6-1
d_call: TRBD1
j_call: TRBJ1-3
clone_size: few
cdr3_aa: CASSTGQGFGNTIYF
cdr3_nt: TGTGCCAGCAGTACCGGACAGGGATTTGGAAACACCATATATTTT

v_call: TRBV6-4
d_call: -
j_call: TRBJ2-7
clone_size: -
cdr3_aa: CASARDSNYEQYF
cdr3_nt: TGTGCCAGCGCCCGGGACTCCAACTACGAGCAGTACTTC

v_call: TRBV27
d_call: TRBD1
j_call: TRBJ1-1
clone_size: -
cdr3_aa: CASTKIGTGGRAFF
cdr3_nt: TGTGCCAGCACGAAAATAGGGACAGGGGGGCGGGCTTTCTTT

v_call: TRBV7-7
d_call: -
j_call: TRBJ2-2
clone_size: -
cdr3_aa: CASRENTGELFF
cdr3_nt: TGTGCCAGCCGCGAGAACACCGGGGAGCTGTTTTTT

v_call: TRBV10-3
d_call: TRBD1
j_call: TRBJ1-5
clone_size: few
cdr3_aa: CAISHDREFQPQHF
cdr3_nt: TGTGCCATCAGCCACGACAGGGAATTCCAGCCCCAGCATTTT

v_call: TRBV20-1
d_call: -
j_call: TRBJ1-1
clone_size: few
cdr3_aa: CSAEGRSEAFF
cdr3_nt: TGCAGTGCAGAGGGTCGTTCTGAAGCTTTCTTT

v_call: TRBV20-1
d_call: -
j_call: TRBJ1-1
clone_size: few
cdr3_aa: CSAREAPGAEAFF
cdr3_nt: TGCAGTGCTAGAGAGGCCCCTGGCGCTGAAGCTTTCTTT

v_call: TRBV2
d_call: -
j_call: TRBJ2-1
clone_size: -
cdr3_aa: CASSEDGGGLF
cdr3_nt: TGTGCCAGCAGTGAAGATGGAGGTGGGCTCTTC

v_call: TRBV20-1
d_call: -
j_call: TRBJ1-1
clone_size: -
cdr3_aa: CSASWRGNTEAFF
cdr3_nt: TGCAGTGCTAGCTGGAGAGGGAACACTGAAGCTTTCTTT

v_call: TRBV6-1
d_call: TRBD1
j_call: TRBJ1-1
clone_size: -
cdr3_aa: CASSLTGGTEAFF
cdr3_nt: TGTGCCAGCAGCCTAACAGGGGGCACTGAAGCTTTCTTT

v_call: TRBV28
d_call: -
j_call: TRBJ2-4
clone_size: few
cdr3_aa: CASSRPGTGSGIQYF
cdr3_nt: TGTGCCAGCAGCCGGCCGGGTACAGGGTCGGGCATTCAGTACTTC

v_call: TRBV5-4
d_call: -
j_call: TRBJ2-5
clone_size: few
cdr3_aa: CASSGGTSQETQYF
cdr3_nt: TGTGCCAGCAGCGGAGGGACATCACAAGAGACCCAGTACTTC

v_call: TRBV7-2
d_call: -
j_call: TRBJ2-5
clone_size: few
cdr3_aa: CASSLGIQETQYF
cdr3_nt: TGTGCCAGCAGCTTAGGTATCCAAGAGACCCAGTACTTC

v_call: TRBV7-8
d_call: -
j_call: TRBJ2-5
clone_size: -
cdr3_aa: CASSSEGTQYF
cdr3_nt: TGTGCCAGCAGCTCTGAGGGGACCCAGTACTTC

v_call: TRBV5-4
d_call: -
j_call: TRBJ2-1
clone_size: -
cdr3_aa: CASSAIQGNEQFF
cdr3_nt: TGTGCCAGCAGCGCCATACAGGGCAATGAGCAGTTCTTC

v_call: TRBV19
d_call: TRBD2
j_call: TRBJ2-1
clone_size: -
cdr3_aa: CASTPLAGGTNEQFF
cdr3_nt: TGTGCCAGTACGCCACTAGCGGGGGGTACGAATGAGCAGTTCTTC

v_call: TRBV6-4
d_call: TRBD1
j_call: TRBJ1-1
clone_size: -
cdr3_aa: CASSERQGVTEAFF
cdr3_nt: TGTGCCAGCAGTGAGCGACAGGGGGTCACTGAAGCTTTCTTT

v_call: TRBV20-1
d_call: -
j_call: TRBJ1-2
clone_size: few
cdr3_aa: CSARALWEGRTNYGYTF
cdr3_nt: TGCAGTGCTAGAGCGCTGTGGGAGGGGAGGACTAACTATGGCTACACCTTC

v_call: TRBV5-4
d_call: TRBD1
j_call: TRBJ1-2
clone_size: few
cdr3_aa: CASSLEGTGGWYGYTF
cdr3_nt: TGTGCCAGCAGCTTGGAGGGGACAGGGGGCTGGTATGGCTACACCTTC

v_call: TRBV7-8
d_call: TRBD1
j_call: TRBJ1-5
clone_size: few
cdr3_aa: CASSLRTGGSQPQHF
cdr3_nt: TGTGCCAGCAGCCTTCGGACAGGGGGAAGTCAGCCCCAGCATTTT

v_call: TRBV7-9
d_call: -
j_call: TRBJ2-5
clone_size: -
cdr3_aa: CASSLDRVLETQYF
cdr3_nt: TGTGCCAGCAGCTTAGACAGGGTACTAGAGACCCAGTACTTC

v_call: TRBV27
d_call: -
j_call: TRBJ2-3
clone_size: -
cdr3_aa: CASSTLVSTDTQYF
cdr3_nt: TGTGCCAGCAGTACTCTTGTGTCGACAGATACGCAGTATTTT

v_call: TRBV20-1
d_call: -
j_call: TRBJ1-2
clone_size: -
cdr3_aa: CSARTGNYGYTF
cdr3_nt: TGCAGTGCTAGGACAGGAAACTATGGCTACACCTTC

v_call: TRBV19
d_call: TRBD1
j_call: TRBJ2-4
clone_size: -
cdr3_aa: CASRTGGDLWAKNIQYF
cdr3_nt: TGTGCCAGCAGAACAGGGGGCGATTTGTGGGCCAAAAACATTCAGTACTTC